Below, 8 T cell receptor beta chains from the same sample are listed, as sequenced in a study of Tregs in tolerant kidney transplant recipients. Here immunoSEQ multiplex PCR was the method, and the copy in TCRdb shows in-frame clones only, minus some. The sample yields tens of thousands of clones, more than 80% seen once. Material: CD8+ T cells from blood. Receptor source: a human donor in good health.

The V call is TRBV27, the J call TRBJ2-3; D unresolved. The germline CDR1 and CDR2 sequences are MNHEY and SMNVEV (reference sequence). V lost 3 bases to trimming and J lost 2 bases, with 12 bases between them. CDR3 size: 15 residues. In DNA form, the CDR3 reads TGTGCCAGCAGTTTGGAAAGGGTTAACACAGATACGCAGTATTTT. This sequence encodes CASSLERVNTDTQYF.

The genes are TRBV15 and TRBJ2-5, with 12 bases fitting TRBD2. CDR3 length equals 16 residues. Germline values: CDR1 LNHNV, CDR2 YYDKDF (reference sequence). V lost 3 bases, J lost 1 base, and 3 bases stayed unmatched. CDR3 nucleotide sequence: TGTGCCACCAGCAGCGGGACTAGCGGGTTCCAAGAGACCCAGTACTTC. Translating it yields CATSSGTSGFQETQYF. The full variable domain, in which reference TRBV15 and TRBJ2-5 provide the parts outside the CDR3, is DAMVIQNPRYQVTQFGKPVTLSCSQTLNHNVMYWYQQKSSQAPKLLFHYYDKDFNNEADTPDNFQSRRPNTSFCFLDIRSPGLGDTAMYLCATSSGTSGFQETQYFGPGTRLLVL.

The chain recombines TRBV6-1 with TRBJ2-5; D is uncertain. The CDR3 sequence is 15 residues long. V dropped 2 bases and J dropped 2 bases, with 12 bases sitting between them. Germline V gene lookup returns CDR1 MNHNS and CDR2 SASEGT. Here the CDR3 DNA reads TGTGCCAGCAGTGAAACCCCCTTTGCTCAAGAGACCCAGTACTTC. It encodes CASSETPFAQETQYF.

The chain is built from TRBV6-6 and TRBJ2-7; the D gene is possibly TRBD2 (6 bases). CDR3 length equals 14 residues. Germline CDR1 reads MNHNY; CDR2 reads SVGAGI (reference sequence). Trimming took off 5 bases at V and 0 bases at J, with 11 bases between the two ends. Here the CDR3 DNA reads TGTGCCAGCAGTCATAGCGGATCCTCCTACGAGCAGTACTTC. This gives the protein CASSHSGSSYEQYF.

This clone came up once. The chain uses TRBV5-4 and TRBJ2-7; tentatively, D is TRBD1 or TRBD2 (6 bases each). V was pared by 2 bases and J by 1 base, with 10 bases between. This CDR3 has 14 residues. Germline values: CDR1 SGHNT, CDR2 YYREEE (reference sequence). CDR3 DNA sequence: TGTGCCAGCAGCTTTCGAGGGGGGTCCTACGAGCAGTACTTC. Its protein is CASSFRGGSYEQYF.

This CDR3 is CAWSYGGGELFF. CDR3 nucleotide sequence: TGTGCCTGGAGTTACGGGGGCGGGGAGCTGTTTTTT. The chain employs TRBV30 and TRBJ2-2, with D maybe TRBD2 (6 bases). Germline V CDR1 and CDR2: GTSNPN, SVGIG (reference sequence). The CDR3 totals 12 residues. Trimming shortened V by 2 bases and J by 7 bases, and 8 bases separated the two germline ends.

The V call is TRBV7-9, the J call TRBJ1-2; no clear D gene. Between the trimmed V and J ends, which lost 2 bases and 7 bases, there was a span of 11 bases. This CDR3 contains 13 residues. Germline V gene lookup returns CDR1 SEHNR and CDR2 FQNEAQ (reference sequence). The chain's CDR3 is CASSLRRESGYTF. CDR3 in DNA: TGTGCCAGCAGCTTAAGGCGGGAGAGTGGCTACACCTTC. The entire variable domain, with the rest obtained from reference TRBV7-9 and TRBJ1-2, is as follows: DTGVSQNPRHKITKRGQNVTFRCDPISEHNRLYWYRQTLGQGPEFLTYFQNEAQLEKSRLLSDRFSAERPKGSFSTLEIQRTEQGDSAMYLCASSLRRESGYTFGSGTRLTVV.

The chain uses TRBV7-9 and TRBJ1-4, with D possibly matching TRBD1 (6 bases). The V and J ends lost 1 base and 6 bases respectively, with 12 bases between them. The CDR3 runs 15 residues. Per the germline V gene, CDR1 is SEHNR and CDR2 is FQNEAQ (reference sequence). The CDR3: CASSLEFSGDEKLFF. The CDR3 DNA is TGTGCCAGCAGCTTAGAGTTTTCAGGGGATGAAAAACTGTTTTTT.